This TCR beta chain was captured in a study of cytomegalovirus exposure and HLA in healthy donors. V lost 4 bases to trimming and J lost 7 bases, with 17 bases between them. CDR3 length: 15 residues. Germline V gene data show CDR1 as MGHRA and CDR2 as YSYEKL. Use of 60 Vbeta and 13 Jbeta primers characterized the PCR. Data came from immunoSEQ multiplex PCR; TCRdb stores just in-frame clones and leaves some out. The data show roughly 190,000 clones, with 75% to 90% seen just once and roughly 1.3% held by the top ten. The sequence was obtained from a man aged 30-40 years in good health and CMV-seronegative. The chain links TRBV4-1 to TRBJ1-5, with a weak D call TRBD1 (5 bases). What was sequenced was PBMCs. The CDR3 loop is CASSPTQGPEQPQHF. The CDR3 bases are TGCGCCAGCAGCCCGACCCAGGGCCCCGAACAGCCCCAGCATTTT.